These T cell receptor beta chains were read from a single sample in a study of blood T cell repertoires in COVID-19. Method: immunoSEQ multiplex PCR; TCRdb's copy keeps in-frame clones and lacks some. This table has approximately 170,000 clones, approximately 81% appearing once. Sequenced material: peripheral blood. These receptors all come from a woman aged 80 or over with active or convalescent COVID-19. Each CDR3 is given with its conserved first and last residue. The D gene is left open where the match is weak. Clone size is shown for a subset of rows, as once, few, many or a class of expanded clone.

abundance	v_gene	j_gene	d_gene	CDR3aa	CDR3nt
-	TRBV12-3/TRBV12-4	TRBJ1-1	TRBD1	CASSATGWTEAFF	TGTGCCAGCAGTGCGACAGGGTGGACTGAAGCTTTCTTT
-	TRBV7-6	TRBJ2-7	TRBD1	CASSLESWDRTPEQYF	TGTGCCAGCAGCTTAGAGTCCTGGGACAGGACACCAGAGCAGTACTTC
-	TRBV7-9	TRBJ2-1	TRBD1	CASSFGTGIGNEQFF	TGTGCCAGCAGTTTCGGGACAGGGATTGGCAATGAGCAGTTCTTC
-	TRBV9	TRBJ2-1	TRBD2	CASSTRTSGEQFF	TGTGCCAGCAGCACTCGGACTAGCGGGGAGCAGTTCTTC
-	TRBV10-1	TRBJ2-1	TRBD2	CASSENWGLAGLTDEQFF	TGCGCCAGCAGTGAGAATTGGGGACTAGCGGGCCTAACGGATGAGCAGTTCTTC
few	TRBV19	TRBJ1-2	-	CASSQQGRFYGYTF	TGTGCCAGTAGTCAACAGGGAAGGTTCTATGGCTACACCTTC
-	TRBV28	TRBJ1-2	-	CASRKVGWEGGYTF	TGTGCCAGCAGGAAAGTCGGGTGGGAGGGTGGCTACACCTTC
-	TRBV6-5	TRBJ2-1	-	CASSSGSRGEQFF	TGTGCCAGCAGTTCCGGGTCCAGGGGCGAGCAGTTCTTC
-	TRBV2	TRBJ2-7	TRBD2	CASSESGGSVYEQYF	TGTGCCAGCAGTGAATCGGGCGGGAGTGTCTACGAGCAGTACTTC
-	TRBV18	TRBJ1-5	TRBD1	CASSQGTGLNQPQHF	TGTGCCAGCTCACAGGGGACAGGTTTAAATCAGCCCCAGCATTTT
-	TRBV7-2	TRBJ2-6	TRBD1	CASSGTGPWSGANVLTF	TGTGCCAGCAGCGGGACAGGCCCTTGGTCGGGGGCCAACGTCCTGACTTTC